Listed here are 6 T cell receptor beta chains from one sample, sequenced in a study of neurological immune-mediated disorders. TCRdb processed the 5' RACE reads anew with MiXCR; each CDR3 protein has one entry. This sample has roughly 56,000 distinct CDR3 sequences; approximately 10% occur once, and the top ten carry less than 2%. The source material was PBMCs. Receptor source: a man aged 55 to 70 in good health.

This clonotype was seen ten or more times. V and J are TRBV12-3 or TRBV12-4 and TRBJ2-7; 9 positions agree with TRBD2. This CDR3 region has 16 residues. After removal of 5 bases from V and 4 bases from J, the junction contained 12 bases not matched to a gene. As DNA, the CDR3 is TGTGCCAGCAGTGGGCGGTTTAGCGGGGGCCTTTACGAGCAGTACTTC. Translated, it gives CASSGRFSGGLYEQYF.

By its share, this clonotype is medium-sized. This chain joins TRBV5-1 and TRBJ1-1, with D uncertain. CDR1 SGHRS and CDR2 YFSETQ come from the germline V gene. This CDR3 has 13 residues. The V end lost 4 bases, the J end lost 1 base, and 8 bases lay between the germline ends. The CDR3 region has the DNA TGCGCCAGCAGCCTACAGCGGAACACTGAAGCTTTCTTT. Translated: CASSLQRNTEAFF.

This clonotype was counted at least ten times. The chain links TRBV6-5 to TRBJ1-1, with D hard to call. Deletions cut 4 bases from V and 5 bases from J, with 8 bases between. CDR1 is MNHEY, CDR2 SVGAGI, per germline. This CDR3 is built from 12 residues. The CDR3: CASSLGKTEAFF. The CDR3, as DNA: TGTGCCAGCAGTTTGGGAAAGACTGAAGCTTTCTTT.

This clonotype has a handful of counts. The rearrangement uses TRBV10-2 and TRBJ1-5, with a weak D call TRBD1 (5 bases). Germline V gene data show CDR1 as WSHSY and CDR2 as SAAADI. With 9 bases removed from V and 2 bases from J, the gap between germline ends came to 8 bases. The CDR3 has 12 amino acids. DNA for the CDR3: TGCGCCAGGAGGGGCCGCAATCAGCCCCAGCATTTT. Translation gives CARRGRNQPQHF.

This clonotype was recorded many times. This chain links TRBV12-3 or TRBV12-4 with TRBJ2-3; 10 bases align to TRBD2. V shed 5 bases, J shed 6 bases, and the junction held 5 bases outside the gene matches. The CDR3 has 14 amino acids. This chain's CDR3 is CASSRAGGPDTQYF. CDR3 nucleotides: TGTGCCAGCAGTCGAGCGGGGGGGCCCGATACGCAGTATTTT.

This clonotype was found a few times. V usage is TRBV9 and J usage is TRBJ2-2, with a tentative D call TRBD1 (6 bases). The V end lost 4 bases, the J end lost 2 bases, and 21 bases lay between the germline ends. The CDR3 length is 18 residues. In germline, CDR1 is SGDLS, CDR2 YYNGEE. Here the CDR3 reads CASSSHGGQTVNTGELFF. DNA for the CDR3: TGTGCCAGCAGCTCGCACGGTGGACAGACCGTAAACACCGGGGAGCTGTTTTTT. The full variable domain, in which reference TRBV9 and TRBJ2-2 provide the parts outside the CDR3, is DSGVTQTPKHLITATGQRVTLRCSPRSGDLSVYWYQQSLDQGLQFLIQYYNGEERAKGNILERFSAQQFPDLHSELNLSSLELGDSALYFCASSSHGGQTVNTGELFFGEGSRLTVL.